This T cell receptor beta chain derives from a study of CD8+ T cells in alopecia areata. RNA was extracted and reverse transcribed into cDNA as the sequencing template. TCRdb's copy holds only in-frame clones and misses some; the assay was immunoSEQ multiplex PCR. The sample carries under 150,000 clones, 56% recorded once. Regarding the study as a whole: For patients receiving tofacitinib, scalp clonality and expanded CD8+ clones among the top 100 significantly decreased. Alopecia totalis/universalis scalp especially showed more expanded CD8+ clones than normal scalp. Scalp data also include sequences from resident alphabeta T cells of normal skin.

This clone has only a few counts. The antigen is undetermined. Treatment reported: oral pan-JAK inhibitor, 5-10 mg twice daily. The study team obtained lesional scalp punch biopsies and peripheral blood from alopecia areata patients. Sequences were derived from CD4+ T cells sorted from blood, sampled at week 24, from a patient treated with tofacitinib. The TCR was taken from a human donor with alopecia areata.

CDR3 loop: CATGRQGGYNEQFF. The CDR3 nucleotides are TGTGCCACCGGTCGACAGGGCGGATACAATGAGCAGTTCTTC. This chain uses TRBV6-5 with TRBJ2-1; 7 bases align to TRBD1. In germline, CDR1 is MNHEY, CDR2 SVGAGI. J lost 4 bases, V lost 10 bases, and 10 bases had no gene match. The CDR3 length is 14 residues.